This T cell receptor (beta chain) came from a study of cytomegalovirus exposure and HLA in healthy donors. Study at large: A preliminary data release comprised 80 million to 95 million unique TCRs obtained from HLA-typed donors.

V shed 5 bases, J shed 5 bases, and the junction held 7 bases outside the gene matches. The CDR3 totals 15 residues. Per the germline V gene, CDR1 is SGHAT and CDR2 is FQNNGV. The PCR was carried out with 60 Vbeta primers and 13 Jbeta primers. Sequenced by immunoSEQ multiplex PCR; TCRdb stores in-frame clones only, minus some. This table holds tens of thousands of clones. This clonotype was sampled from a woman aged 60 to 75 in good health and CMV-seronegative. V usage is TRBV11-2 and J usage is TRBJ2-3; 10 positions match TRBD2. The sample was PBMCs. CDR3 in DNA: TGTGCCAGCAGCCCTCCGGGACTAGCGATAGATACGCAGTATTTT. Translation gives CASSPPGLAIDTQYF.